This TCR beta chain was documented in a study of spatial heterogeneity in lung cancer (dated by TCRdb to the late 2010s). Study-wide context: Donors were over 60 patients with early-stage, untreated non-small cell lung cancer from the lung TRACERx cohort. Follow-up PBMC samples were sequenced whenever the samples were available, and the median time to follow-up was around 2 years after resection. Beta-chain transcripts were consistently detected in greater numbers than alpha-chain transcripts, which likely reflected higher beta-chain transcript abundance. In the raw uncorrected reads, each unique combination of TCR and UMI appeared more than ten times on average. In non-small cell lung cancer, the study made a quantitative comparison of TCR alpha and beta repertoires among multiple tumor regions, matched nontumor lung and blood. TCR repertoire features were related to nonsynonymous mutation counts determined by whole-exome sequencing of tumor tissue. Both alpha and beta chains were TCR-sequenced in samples taken at surgery, namely 220 tumor regions, under 80 matched nontumor lung samples and some 53 PBMC samples.

Libraries were constructed by 5' RACE. TCRdb records NextSeq 500 as the sequencer. In the TCR library protocol, a unique molecular identifier was attached to each TCR cDNA molecule so that PCR and sequencing errors could be corrected. The authors' analysis ran thus. TCR identification, UMI-based error correction and CDR3 extraction were all carried out with Decombinator tools. Expanded TCRs were defined as those above a frequency of 2 per 1,000, corresponding to the top 1% of the tumor frequency distribution. Rényi diversity was computed with the R vegan package after subsampling each repertoire 100 times to 5,000 TCRs. CDR3 similarity networks were constructed using string-kernel similarity of amino acid triplets, with links drawn between CDR3s whose pairwise similarity was above 0.82. TCRdb trimmed the raw reads at Q25, called clones with MiXCR and kept productive beta chains. Every distinct CDR3 protein forms one entry, paired with its most common genes and DNA. TCRdb, not the authors, supplied the V and J calls. For this sample the table gives about 120,000 distinct CDR3 sequences, of which 10% to 12% were detected only once. Of the sample, around 24% is held by the ten largest clones.

To note about this clonotype: What this receptor recognizes is not known. No base quality information exists; no much larger clone differs at one position.

What the time point label conveys for this sample: blood at routine non-recurrence follow-up after resection. TCR sequencing used whole RNA extracted from tumor and nontumor lung tissue, or from cryopreserved PBMC samples, without cell sorting. Patients were selected for TCR sequencing only if sufficient RNA was available from at least two tumor regions. Trimming costs V 7 bases and J 6 bases, and their ends lie 19 bases apart. CDR1 and CDR2, per the germline V gene, are MDHEN and SYDVKM. The CDR3 covers 15 residues, taking in both the cysteine and the phenylalanine. Only the CDR3 DNA is retained, 45 bases long and in frame from the first base. Study-wide conclusions, independent of this receptor: Ubiquitous expanded tumor TCRs were detected in blood more often at tumor resection than at routine follow-up. Only roughly 14 patients were included in comparisons of baseline and follow-up blood repertoires. Confirming at a functional level the hypothesis that regional TCRs recognize regional mutations was considered to require additional single-cell paired TCR alpha and beta sequencing.

The source material was PBMCs, sampled at follow-up. The clonotype comes from a female donor with early-stage non-small cell lung cancer. The rearranged segments are TRBV28 and TRBJ2-1, with the D call perhaps TRBD1 or TRBD2, each one matching 5 bases. CDR3 reads: CASINRDAGSNEQFF. The DNA sequence follows: TGTGCCAGCATCAACCGGGACGCCGGATCCAATGAGCAGTTCTTC.